What follows describes a single T cell receptor beta chain. The sample originates from a study of control samples from healthy donors and cancer patients. Data came from immunoSEQ multiplex PCR; TCRdb stores just in-frame clones and leaves some out. Recorded for this sample: around 190,000 clones. Germline-derived CDR1 and CDR2 are SEHNR and FQNEAQ (reference sequence). The CDR3 consists of 13 residues. Trimming cost V 1 base and J 4 bases, with 6 bases left between them. The sample consisted of blood. The chain recombines TRBV7-9 with TRBJ2-3, with D perhaps TRBD2 (6 bases). This clonotype was obtained from a young woman in good health. As DNA, the CDR3 is TGTGCCAGCAGCTTAGGGGGGGCAGATACGCAGTATTTT. It translates to CASSLGGADTQYF.